The clone carrying this T cell receptor (beta chain) showed up many times. This sample was taken from a study of T cells in Graves' hyperthyroidism and ophthalmopathy. Patients were aged 18 to 65, had disease duration under 2 months, and had newly diagnosed hyperthyroidism. Drawn at first hyperthyroidism diagnosis, the blood sample preceded any ophthalmopathy symptoms. RNA transcripts were the template for amplifying TCR beta CDR3 regions. HTBI primers were the set used in a first-round RT-PCR of the TCR CDR3. TCRdb used MiXCR to reprocess the multiplex PCR reads, holding one entry per CDR3 protein. The repertoire consists of some 300,000 distinct CDR3 sequences, with more than 10% occurring once and the leading ten covering 7.5% to 8%. V lost 3 bases to trimming and J lost 6 bases; unmatched junction nucleotides: 9. CDR1 DFQATT and CDR2 SNEGSKA come from the germline V gene (reference sequence). CDR3 length: 15 residues.

Material: blood. The V and J genes are TRBV20-1 and TRBJ2-1, with 9 bases lining up with TRBD2. The sequence came from a woman in her thirties with Graves' hyperthyroidism that later progressed to Graves' ophthalmopathy. The DNA for the CDR3 is TGCAGTGCTAGCACTAGCGGGCTGGCGAGCAATGAGCAGTTCTTC. Its translation: CSASTSGLASNEQFF.